This entry lists 24 T cell receptor beta chains sequenced from one sample in a study of shared clonotypes between healthy human individuals. Method: immunoSEQ multiplex PCR; TCRdb's copy keeps in-frame clones and lacks some. The sample yields 950,000 to 1,100,000 clones, 78% seen once. The sample consisted of memory CD4+ T cells from PBMCs. Subset in this sample: CD45RA-negative fraction. Receptor source: a man aged 18 to 29 in good health. Some clones in this sample may be carry-over from other donors' samples.

This sequence joins TRBV15 and TRBJ1-2, with 9 bases aligning to TRBD1. There are 14 residues in the CDR3. CDR1 LNHNV and CDR2 YYDKDF come from the germline V gene (reference sequence). After removal of 6 bases from V and 2 bases from J, the junction contained 4 bases not matched to a gene. The CDR3 is CATRPGQGNYGYTF. The CDR3 coding sequence is TGTGCCACCAGGCCGGGACAGGGAAACTATGGCTACACCTTC.

The V call is TRBV2, the J call TRBJ2-2; TRBD2 aligns across 9 bases. This CDR3 is 16 amino acids long. Germline V gene sequence: CDR1 SNHLY, CDR2 FYNNEI. V shed 6 bases, J shed 2 bases, and the junction held 7 bases outside the gene matches. The chain's CDR3 is CASSRTSGPNTGELFF. The CDR3 coding sequence is TGTGCCAGCAGCCGTACTAGCGGGCCAAACACCGGGGAGCTGTTTTTT.

This rearrangement joins TRBV6-1 to TRBJ2-7; D gene unclear. The CDR3 has 13 residues. Germline V gives CDR1 MNHNS, CDR2 SASEGT. Deletions cut 4 bases from V and 5 bases from J, with 12 bases between. The CDR3 protein is CASSAGQAHEQYF. CDR3 nucleotide sequence: TGTGCCAGCAGTGCTGGTCAGGCCCACGAGCAGTACTTC.

There are a few counts of this clone. The chain uses TRBV27 and TRBJ1-5, with D maybe TRBD1 (5 bases). V was trimmed by 2 bases and J by 7 bases, leaving 9 bases between them. The length of the CDR3 is 13 residues. Germline CDR1 reads MNHEY; CDR2 reads SMNVEV (reference sequence). The CDR3 DNA reads TGTGCCAGCAGTTTACCGGGGGTCCAGCCCCAGCATTTT. Its translation is CASSLPGVQPQHF.

Details on this clone: Different DNA sequences within this sample yield the same CDR3. V and J are TRBV28 and TRBJ2-7; 11 bases map to TRBD2. The CDR3 is 15 residues long. The trim removed 5 bases at V and 2 bases at J, leaving 5 bases unmatched. CDR1 and CDR2 (germline): MDHEN, SYDVKM. This CDR3 reads CASSPPGLAAYEQYF. The CDR3 DNA sequence: TGTGCCAGCAGTCCACCGGGACTAGCGGCCTACGAGCAGTACTTC.

The V gene is TRBV30, the J gene TRBJ2-3, with 8 nucleotides matching TRBD1. This CDR3 is built from 15 residues. CDR1 and CDR2 (germline): GTSNPN, SVGIG (reference sequence). Trimming cost V 3 bases and J 1 base; bases outside gene matches: 6. The CDR3 sequence is CAWSRGQVGTDTQYF. CDR3 DNA: TGTGCCTGGAGCCGGGGACAGGTGGGCACAGATACGCAGTATTTT.

This sequence joins TRBV15 and TRBJ2-3, with 10 bases lining up with TRBD2. The CDR3 runs to 19 residues. The germline gives CDR1 LNHNV, CDR2 YYDKDF (reference sequence). Unmatched junction bases numbered 15, after V lost 2 bases and J lost 4 bases. The CDR3 DNA reads as TGTGCCACCAGCAGAAGTAAGCGGGCATCAGCGGGAGGGCCAGATACGCAGTATTTT. It codes for CATSRSKRASAGGPDTQYF. Based on the CDR3 plus reference TRBV15 and TRBJ2-3, the full variable domain is DAMVIQNPRYQVTQFGKPVTLSCSQTLNHNVMYWYQQKSSQAPKLLFHYYDKDFNNEADTPDNFQSRRPNTSFCFLDIRSPGLGDTAMYLCATSRSKRASAGGPDTQYFGPGTRLTVL.

The chain uses TRBV28 and TRBJ2-2, with D perhaps matching TRBD1 or TRBD2 (6 bases each). The V end lost 7 bases, the J end lost 1 base, and 13 bases lay between the germline ends. The CDR3 runs to 15 residues. Germline V CDR1 and CDR2: MDHEN, SYDVKM. The CDR3, as DNA: TGTGCCAGCAAGGGGGGCGGGAAGAACACCGGGGAGCTGTTTTTT. It codes for CASKGGGKNTGELFF. The full variable domain, completed using reference TRBV28 and TRBJ2-2, is DVKVTQSSRYLVKRTGEKVFLECVQDMDHENMFWYRQDPGLGLRLIYFSYDVKMKEKGDIPEGYSVSREKKERFSLILESASTNQTSMYLCASKGGGKNTGELFFGEGSRLTVL.

The CDR3 loop is CASSLTLQGNIQYF. The CDR3 DNA is TGCGCCAGCAGCCTAACCCTACAGGGCAACATTCAGTACTTC. The chain carries TRBV5-1 and TRBJ2-4, with D possibly matching TRBD1 (6 bases). Trimming removed 4 bases from V and 7 bases from J, with 15 bases in between. The CDR3 covers 14 residues. CDR1 and CDR2 (germline): SGHRS, YFSETQ.

This chain links TRBV5-1 with TRBJ2-1, with D possibly matching TRBD2 (6 bases). This CDR3 is 15 amino acids long. Trimming cost V 7 bases and J 7 bases, with 21 bases left between them. Germline CDR1 and CDR2: SGHRS and YFSETQ. CDR3 in DNA: TGCGCCAGCTGCCCTGGGACTGCGGGGTTAAATGAGCAGTTCTTC. Translating it yields CASCPGTAGLNEQFF.

This chain connects TRBV7-6 to TRBJ2-7; D not resolved. CDR3 size: 15 residues. The V gene lost 5 bases and the J gene lost 0 bases, with 14 bases spanning the gap. Per germline, CDR1 SGHVS and CDR2 FNYEAQ. The CDR3 nucleotides are TGTGCCAGCAGCCCGCAGTATACGAGCTCCTACGAGCAGTACTTC. Translation gives CASSPQYTSSYEQYF.

This clone has a single count. This sequence joins TRBV11-2 and TRBJ2-3; D call uncertain. The CDR3 sequence is 14 residues long. Germline V CDR1 and CDR2: SGHAT, FQNNGV. Trimming removed 4 bases at V and 5 bases at J, with 13 bases between. The chain's CDR3 is CASSSGKTVDTQYF. The CDR3 DNA reads TGTGCCAGCAGCTCCGGAAAGACGGTAGATACGCAGTATTTT.

This chain links TRBV2 with TRBJ2-1; 7 nucleotides match TRBD1. Trimming cost V 5 bases and J 4 bases; bases outside gene matches: 5. Germline loops: CDR1 SNHLY, CDR2 FYNNEI. The CDR3 sequence is 14 residues long. The chain's CDR3 is CASSSRDRYNEQFF. CDR3 DNA sequence: TGTGCCAGCAGTTCCCGGGACAGATACAATGAGCAGTTCTTC.

V gene TRBV28 combines with J gene TRBJ2-1; TRBD2 matches at 7 bases. J lost 9 bases, V lost 3 bases, and 17 bases had no gene match. Germline CDR1 reads MDHEN; CDR2 reads SYDVKM. This CDR3 contains 17 residues. The CDR3 loop is CASSFPGLAGALFEQFF. CDR3 sequence (DNA): TGTGCCAGCAGTTTCCCCGGGTTGGCGGGAGCTCTATTTGAGCAGTTCTTC.

The chain employs TRBV6-5 and TRBJ2-1; 9 bases align to TRBD2. V trimming: 8 bases; J trimming: 7 bases; junction bases outside the gene matches: 12. Per germline, CDR1 MNHEY and CDR2 SVGAGI. The CDR3 contains 15 residues. Written as DNA, the CDR3 is TGTGCCAGCGGGACCTCCGGGACTAGCTCTAATGAGCAGTTCTTC. It yields the protein CASGTSGTSSNEQFF.

The chain is built from TRBV4-1 and TRBJ1-2, with D possibly matching TRBD1 (6 bases). Germline V CDR1 and CDR2: MGHRA, YSYEKL. This CDR3 spans 15 amino acids. The ends were cut back, 0 bases at V and 5 bases at J, with 13 bases in the middle. Here the CDR3 DNA reads TGCGCCAGCAGCCAAGATAAGAGGGACATGTATGGCTACACCTTC. As protein: CASSQDKRDMYGYTF.

The rearrangement links TRBV5-1 to TRBJ2-3, with TRBD2 identical over 11 bases. This CDR3 has 16 residues. J lost 3 bases, V lost 1 base, and 4 bases had no gene match. Germline-derived CDR1 and CDR2 are SGHRS and YFSETQ. The CDR3 coding sequence is TGCGCCAGCAGCTTGCTAACTAGCGGGAGTACAGATACGCAGTATTTT. This gives the protein CASSLLTSGSTDTQYF.

Remarks on this clone: One junction end disagrees with the germline gene, perhaps due to a read error. The V and J genes are TRBV28 and TRBJ2-5, with 7 positions matching TRBD1. The CDR3 totals 15 residues. Germline V gives CDR1 MDHEN, CDR2 SYDVKM. In DNA, the CDR3 is TGTGCCAGCAGCCCGTCCCCACAGGGGATAGAGTCCCAGTACTTC. Translating gives CASSPSPQGIESQYF.

J is TRBJ1-4 and V is TRBV9, with D perhaps matching TRBD1 (5 bases). Trimming shortened V by 3 bases and J by 7 bases, and 13 bases separated the two germline ends. CDR3 length equals 14 residues. Germline CDR1 SGDLS, CDR2 YYNGEE. In DNA form, the CDR3 reads TGTGCCAGCAGCGAGGGGTGGGGAGGTGAAAAACTGTTTTTT. Translation: CASSEGWGGEKLFF.

The chain employs TRBV5-1 and TRBJ2-2; no clear D. In germline, CDR1 is SGHRS, CDR2 YFSETQ. Trimming took 4 bases from V and 0 from J, leaving 10 bases between them. The CDR3 is 15 residues long. This chain's CDR3 is CASSPQASNTGELFF. The CDR3 DNA follows: TGCGCCAGCAGCCCCCAGGCTTCGAACACCGGGGAGCTGTTTTTT.

The chain is built from TRBV29-1 and TRBJ2-7; 8 bases fit TRBD2. Germline values: CDR1 SQVTM, CDR2 ANQGSEA. The CDR3 loop spans 15 amino acids. V lost 6 bases, J lost 1 base, and 11 bases stayed unmatched. The CDR3 DNA sequence: TGCAGCGTCTACGCCTGGACTAGCCAGTCCTACGAGCAGTACTTC. It specifies CSVYAWTSQSYEQYF.

This clone showed up just a few times. The rearrangement uses TRBV19 and TRBJ2-3, with D perhaps matching TRBD1 or TRBD2 (5 bases each). The CDR3 has 15 amino acids. Trimming took 7 bases from V and 6 from J, leaving 20 bases between them. From germline, CDR1 is LNHDA and CDR2 SQIVND (reference sequence). CDR3 bases: TGTGCCAGTAAGAGGGGACGGATTAGTTCGGATACGCAGTATTTT. Its translation is CASKRGRISSDTQYF. Together with reference TRBV19 and TRBJ2-3, the CDR3 gives the full variable domain: DGGITQSPKYLFRKEGQNVTLSCEQNLNHDAMYWYRQDPGQGLRLIYYSQIVNDFQKGDIAEGYSVSREKKESFPLTVTSAQKNPTAFYLCASKRGRISSDTQYFGPGTRLTVL.

This clone was found a few times. The CDR3 loop reads CASSLGVAENYEQYF. The CDR3, as DNA: TGTGCCAGCAGCTTAGGAGTAGCGGAGAACTACGAGCAGTACTTC. The chain recombines TRBV7-2 with TRBJ2-7, with D perhaps TRBD2 (6 bases). The V end was cut by 1 base, the J end by 3 bases, with 13 bases between. Per the germline V gene, CDR1 is SGHTA and CDR2 is FQGNSA. CDR3 length equals 15 residues. Full variable domain (remainder filled in from reference TRBV7-2 and TRBJ2-7): GAGVSQSPSNKVTEKGKDVELRCDPISGHTALYWYRQSLGQGLEFLIYFQGNSAPDKSGLPSDRFSAERTGGSVSTLTIQRTQQEDSAVYLCASSLGVAENYEQYFGPGTRLTVT.

J is TRBJ1-1 and V is TRBV5-6, with D possibly matching TRBD1 (6 bases). CDR3 length: 17 residues. Trimming removed 3 bases from V and 6 bases from J, with 24 bases in between. Looked up from germline, CDR1 is SGHDT and CDR2 is YYEEEE. CDR3 nucleotide sequence: TGTGCCAGCAGCTACCGTCTTCGACTATCAGACAGGTCTGAAGCTTTCTTT. It codes for CASSYRLRLSDRSEAFF.